This TCR beta chain was identified in a study of blood T cell repertoires in COVID-19. On the study more broadly: Sources were T cells, B-cell-depleted T cells, or PBMCs; the material itself was cDNA or gDNA.

Between the trimmed V and J ends, which lost 2 bases and 5 bases, there was a span of 9 bases. Germline values: CDR1 SGHVS, CDR2 FQNEAQ. This CDR3 has 13 residues. Donors in Cohort 3 counted as recovered after two negative PCRs, clearance, or symptom resolution. Sequenced by immunoSEQ multiplex PCR; TCRdb stores in-frame clones only, minus some. The profile shows 200,000 to 250,000 clones, approximately 90% of them singletons. The sequence came from a man aged 30 to 45 who had recovered from COVID-19. The sample consisted of PBMCs or T cells enriched from blood (not recorded which). The chain links TRBV7-8 to TRBJ2-5, with D perhaps TRBD1 (5 bases). In DNA form, the CDR3 reads TGTGCCAGCAGCTTAAGGGGTGTGGAGACCCAGTACTTC. Translated: CASSLRGVETQYF.